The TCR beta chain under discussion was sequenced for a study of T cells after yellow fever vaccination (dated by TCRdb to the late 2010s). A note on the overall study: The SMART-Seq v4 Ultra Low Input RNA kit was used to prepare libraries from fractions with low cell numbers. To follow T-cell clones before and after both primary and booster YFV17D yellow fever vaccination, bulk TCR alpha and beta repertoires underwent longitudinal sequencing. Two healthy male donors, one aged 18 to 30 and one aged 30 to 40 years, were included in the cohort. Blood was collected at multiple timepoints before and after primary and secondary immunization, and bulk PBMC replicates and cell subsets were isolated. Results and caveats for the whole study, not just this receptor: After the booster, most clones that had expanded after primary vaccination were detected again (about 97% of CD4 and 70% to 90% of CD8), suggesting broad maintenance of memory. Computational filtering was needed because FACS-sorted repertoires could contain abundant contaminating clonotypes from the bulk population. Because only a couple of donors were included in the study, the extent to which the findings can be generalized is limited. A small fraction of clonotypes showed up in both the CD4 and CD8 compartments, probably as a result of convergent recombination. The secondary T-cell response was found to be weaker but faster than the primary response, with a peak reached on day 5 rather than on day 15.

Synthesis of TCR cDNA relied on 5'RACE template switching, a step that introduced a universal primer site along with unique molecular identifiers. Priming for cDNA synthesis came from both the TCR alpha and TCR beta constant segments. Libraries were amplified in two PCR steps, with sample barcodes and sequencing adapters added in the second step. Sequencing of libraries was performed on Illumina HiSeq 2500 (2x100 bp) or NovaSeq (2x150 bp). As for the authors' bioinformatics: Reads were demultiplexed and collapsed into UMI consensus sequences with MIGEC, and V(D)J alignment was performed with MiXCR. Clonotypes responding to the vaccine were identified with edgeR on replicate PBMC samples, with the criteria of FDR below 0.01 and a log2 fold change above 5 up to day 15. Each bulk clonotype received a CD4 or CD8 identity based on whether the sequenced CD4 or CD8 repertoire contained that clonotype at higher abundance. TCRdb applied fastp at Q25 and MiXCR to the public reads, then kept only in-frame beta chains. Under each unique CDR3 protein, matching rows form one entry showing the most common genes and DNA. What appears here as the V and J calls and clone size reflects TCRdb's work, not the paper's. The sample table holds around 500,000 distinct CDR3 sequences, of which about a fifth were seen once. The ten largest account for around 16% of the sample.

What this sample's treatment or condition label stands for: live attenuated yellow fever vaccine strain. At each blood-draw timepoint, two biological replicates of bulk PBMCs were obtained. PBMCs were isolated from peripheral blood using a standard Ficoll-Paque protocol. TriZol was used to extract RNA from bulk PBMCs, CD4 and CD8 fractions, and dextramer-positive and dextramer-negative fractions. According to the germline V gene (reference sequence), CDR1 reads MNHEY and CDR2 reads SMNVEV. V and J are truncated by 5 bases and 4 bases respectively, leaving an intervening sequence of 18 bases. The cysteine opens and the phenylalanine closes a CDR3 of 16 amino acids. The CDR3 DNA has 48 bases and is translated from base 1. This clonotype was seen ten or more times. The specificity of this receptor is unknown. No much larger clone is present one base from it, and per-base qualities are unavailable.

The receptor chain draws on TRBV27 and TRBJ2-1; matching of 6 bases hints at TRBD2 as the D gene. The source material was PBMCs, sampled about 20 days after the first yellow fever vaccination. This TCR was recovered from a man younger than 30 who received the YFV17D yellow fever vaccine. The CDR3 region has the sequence CASSPLTSSFYNEQFF. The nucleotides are TGTGCCAGCAGTCCCCTTACTAGCAGCTTTTACAATGAGCAGTTCTTC.